These T cell receptor beta chains were read from a single sample in a study of T-cell memory formation after mild COVID-19. TCRdb re-derived calls from the 5' RACE reads in MiXCR, one entry per CDR3 protein. The table has roughly 400,000 distinct CDR3 sequences, 18% seen once. The sequenced sample consisted of PBMCs or a T cell subset sorted from them (not recorded which). Every receptor here comes from a man younger than 30 who had mild COVID-19 (a few samples of this study predate the infection). Cell type and time point are not known. Each CDR3 is given with its conserved first and last residue. The order of the fields is clone size, V gene, D gene, J gene, CDR3 DNA, CDR3 protein. A D gene is named only where the DNA matches it firmly. Clone size appears in some rows only: once, few, many, or a class for an expanded clone.

abundance: few
v_gene: TRBV28
d_gene: .
j_gene: TRBJ1-1
CDR3nt: TGTGCCAGCAGTTTGGGCAGGGGCGCTGAAGCTTTCTTT
CDR3aa: CASSLGRGAEAFF

abundance: few
v_gene: TRBV20-1
d_gene: .
j_gene: TRBJ2-2
CDR3nt: TGCAGTGCTAGAGGCAGGGGGGCCGGGGAGCTGTTTTTT
CDR3aa: CSARGRGAGELFF

abundance: few
v_gene: TRBV9
d_gene: .
j_gene: TRBJ2-2
CDR3nt: TGTGCCAGCAGCGTAGGGGGAGCCGGGGAGCTGTTTTTT
CDR3aa: CASSVGGAGELFF

abundance: .
v_gene: TRBV5-5
d_gene: TRBD1
j_gene: TRBJ2-5
CDR3nt: TGTGCCAGCAGCGCACCGGGACAGGTGATTGAGACCCAGTACTTC
CDR3aa: CASSAPGQVIETQYF

abundance: few
v_gene: TRBV11-2
d_gene: .
j_gene: TRBJ2-5
CDR3nt: TGTGCCAGCAGCTCACAATTGACAGATGGAGAGACCCAGTACTTC
CDR3aa: CASSSQLTDGETQYF

abundance: few
v_gene: TRBV5-1
d_gene: TRBD2
j_gene: TRBJ2-2
CDR3nt: TGCGCCAGCAGCCCCCCGGAGCGGGGAGACACCGGGGAGCTGTTTTTT
CDR3aa: CASSPPERGDTGELFF

abundance: .
v_gene: TRBV7-9
d_gene: TRBD1
j_gene: TRBJ1-2
CDR3nt: TGTGCCAGCAGTAGGGGACAGGAGACGAGGGGCTACACCTTC
CDR3aa: CASSRGQETRGYTF

abundance: .
v_gene: TRBV28
d_gene: .
j_gene: TRBJ1-2
CDR3nt: TGTGCCAGCAGTTTGGTAGGGGCTAGGTATGGCTACACCTTC
CDR3aa: CASSLVGARYGYTF

abundance: few
v_gene: TRBV4-1
d_gene: .
j_gene: TRBJ2-1
CDR3nt: TGCGCCAGCAGCCAAGATCGGGATAACCTAGAGCAGTTCTTC
CDR3aa: CASSQDRDNLEQFF

abundance: .
v_gene: TRBV20-1
d_gene: .
j_gene: TRBJ2-3
CDR3nt: TGCAGTGCCCCCGCGTGGAGGGGGATTAGCACAGATACGCAGTATTTT
CDR3aa: CSAPAWRGISTDTQYF

abundance: few
v_gene: TRBV6-5
d_gene: .
j_gene: TRBJ1-1
CDR3nt: TGTGCCAGCAGTCGGACGGGGGGTCGCACTGAAGCTTTCTTT
CDR3aa: CASSRTGGRTEAFF

abundance: .
v_gene: TRBV7-3
d_gene: TRBD2
j_gene: TRBJ2-1
CDR3nt: TGTGCCAGCTCTACTAGCGGGCCGAATGAGCAGTTCTTC
CDR3aa: CASSTSGPNEQFF

abundance: .
v_gene: TRBV10-2
d_gene: .
j_gene: TRBJ2-4
CDR3nt: TGCGCCAGCTTCGGTACCCCAGGAAACATTCAGTACTTC
CDR3aa: CASFGTPGNIQYF

abundance: few
v_gene: TRBV9
d_gene: TRBD2
j_gene: TRBJ2-1
CDR3nt: TGTGCCAGCAGCGCAGGACTAGCTGGTGAGCAGTTCTTC
CDR3aa: CASSAGLAGEQFF

abundance: .
v_gene: TRBV30
d_gene: TRBD1
j_gene: TRBJ1-1
CDR3nt: TGTGCCTGGAGTGCGGCAGGGGGAACTGAAGCTTTCTTT
CDR3aa: CAWSAAGGTEAFF

abundance: .
v_gene: TRBV4-2
d_gene: TRBD2
j_gene: TRBJ2-1
CDR3nt: TGTGCCAGCAGCCAAGGTCGGGGGGGCTGGGAGCAGTTCTTC
CDR3aa: CASSQGRGGWEQFF

abundance: .
v_gene: TRBV18
d_gene: TRBD2
j_gene: TRBJ2-7
CDR3nt: TGTGCCAGCTCACCAGCCGGGACTAGCGGGACGGGCGAGCAGTACTTC
CDR3aa: CASSPAGTSGTGEQYF

abundance: many
v_gene: TRBV5-1
d_gene: .
j_gene: TRBJ1-1
CDR3nt: TGCGCCAGCAGCTTGGGGCAGGGAAGCACTGAAGCTTTCTTT
CDR3aa: CASSLGQGSTEAFF

abundance: .
v_gene: TRBV5-1
d_gene: .
j_gene: TRBJ1-4
CDR3nt: TGCGCCAGCAACCCACTAACAGGTTTCGATGAAAAACTGTTTTTT
CDR3aa: CASNPLTGFDEKLFF

abundance: .
v_gene: TRBV20-1
d_gene: .
j_gene: TRBJ2-3
CDR3nt: TGCAGTCCCCGCACAGATACGCAGTATTTT
CDR3aa: CSPRTDTQYF

abundance: .
v_gene: TRBV7-2
d_gene: TRBD2
j_gene: TRBJ2-5
CDR3nt: TGTGCCAGCAGCACCCCTAGCGGGGGGATTTTGCAGACCCAGTACTTC
CDR3aa: CASSTPSGGILQTQYF

abundance: few
v_gene: TRBV30
d_gene: TRBD1
j_gene: TRBJ1-2
CDR3nt: TGTGCCTGGGGGGACAGGGGGTTAGGTGGCTACACCTTC
CDR3aa: CAWGDRGLGGYTF

abundance: many
v_gene: TRBV23-1
d_gene: TRBD2
j_gene: TRBJ2-5
CDR3nt: TGCGCCGCGACTAGCGAGGATGAGACCCAGTACTTC
CDR3aa: CAATSEDETQYF

abundance: few
v_gene: TRBV24-1
d_gene: .
j_gene: TRBJ1-1
CDR3nt: TGTGCCACCAGTTCCGGACAGAGCACTGAAGCTTTCTTT
CDR3aa: CATSSGQSTEAFF

abundance: .
v_gene: TRBV18
d_gene: .
j_gene: TRBJ1-1
CDR3nt: TGTGCCAGCTCATTCACTCAGGGTCGGTACACTGAAGCTTTCTTT
CDR3aa: CASSFTQGRYTEAFF

abundance: many
v_gene: TRBV7-3
d_gene: TRBD1
j_gene: TRBJ2-3
CDR3nt: TGTGCCAGCAGCGGGACAGGGGGCTCAGATACGCAGTATTTT
CDR3aa: CASSGTGGSDTQYF

abundance: .
v_gene: TRBV2
d_gene: .
j_gene: TRBJ2-7
CDR3nt: TGTGCCAGTGAGGCAGGGTCCTACGAGCAGTACTTC
CDR3aa: CASEAGSYEQYF

abundance: many
v_gene: TRBV4-3
d_gene: .
j_gene: TRBJ2-3
CDR3nt: TGCGCCAGCAGCCTAACGACGGGAGATACGCAGTATTTT
CDR3aa: CASSLTTGDTQYF

abundance: few
v_gene: TRBV6-2/TRBV6-3
d_gene: .
j_gene: TRBJ2-3
CDR3nt: TGTGCCAGCAGATCGACGGCCGGAGATACGCAGTATTTT
CDR3aa: CASRSTAGDTQYF

abundance: few
v_gene: TRBV5-1
d_gene: .
j_gene: TRBJ1-1
CDR3nt: TGCGCCAGCACCTTGTCGGCCGGGGGCACTGAAGCTTTCTTT
CDR3aa: CASTLSAGGTEAFF

abundance: .
v_gene: TRBV4-3
d_gene: TRBD1
j_gene: TRBJ1-6
CDR3nt: TGCGCCAGCAGCCAGGCTACAGGGGATCTTGGCTATAATTCACCCCTCCACTTT
CDR3aa: CASSQATGDLGYNSPLHF

abundance: .
v_gene: TRBV7-2
d_gene: TRBD2
j_gene: TRBJ2-7
CDR3nt: TGTGCCAGCAGCTTAGTAGGGCTAGCGGTGCAGTACTTC
CDR3aa: CASSLVGLAVQYF

abundance: many
v_gene: TRBV6-6
d_gene: .
j_gene: TRBJ2-5
CDR3nt: TGTGCCAGCACCAGGACAGTGGAAGAGACCCAGTACTTC
CDR3aa: CASTRTVEETQYF

abundance: .
v_gene: TRBV4-3
d_gene: TRBD2
j_gene: TRBJ2-5
CDR3nt: TGCGCCAGCAGCCAAGTATTAACTAGCGGGGGGGCGACACCGTACCAAGAGACCCAGTACTTC
CDR3aa: CASSQVLTSGGATPYQETQYF

abundance: many
v_gene: TRBV6-5
d_gene: TRBD1
j_gene: TRBJ1-2
CDR3nt: TGTGCCAGCAGCCGATACAGGGGTAGCTATGGCTACACCTTC
CDR3aa: CASSRYRGSYGYTF

abundance: few
v_gene: TRBV6-6
d_gene: TRBD1
j_gene: TRBJ2-7
CDR3nt: TGTGCCAGCAGTTTACAGGGGGGTAGGAAGTACTTC
CDR3aa: CASSLQGGRKYF

abundance: .
v_gene: TRBV18
d_gene: .
j_gene: TRBJ1-5
CDR3nt: TGTGCCAGCTCACCATCGTCGGATAGCAATCAGCCCCAGCATTTT
CDR3aa: CASSPSSDSNQPQHF

abundance: many
v_gene: TRBV5-1
d_gene: TRBD1
j_gene: TRBJ1-1
CDR3nt: TGCGCCAGCAGCCCACAGGGACAGGGATCGAACACTGAAGCTTTCTTT
CDR3aa: CASSPQGQGSNTEAFF

abundance: many
v_gene: TRBV5-1
d_gene: TRBD1
j_gene: TRBJ2-3
CDR3nt: TGCGCCAGCAGCTTGATAAATCCCCCGGACAGGGATACGCAGTATTTT
CDR3aa: CASSLINPPDRDTQYF

abundance: .
v_gene: TRBV9
d_gene: .
j_gene: TRBJ1-1
CDR3nt: TGTGCCAGCAGCGCGCCAGCCCCGAACACTGAAGCTTTCTTT
CDR3aa: CASSAPAPNTEAFF

abundance: .
v_gene: TRBV7-2
d_gene: TRBD1
j_gene: TRBJ2-1
CDR3nt: TGTGCCAGCAGCACCAGACAGGGATCGGAAGGTCGGGACAATGAGCAGTTCTTC
CDR3aa: CASSTRQGSEGRDNEQFF

abundance: few
v_gene: TRBV5-6
d_gene: .
j_gene: TRBJ2-1
CDR3nt: TGTGCCAGCAGCTGGGGGCGGGGGAACTACAATGAGCAGTTCTTC
CDR3aa: CASSWGRGNYNEQFF

abundance: few
v_gene: TRBV20-1
d_gene: .
j_gene: TRBJ2-7
CDR3nt: TGCAGTGCTAGCTACAGGGCGGGATCCTACGAGCAGTACTTC
CDR3aa: CSASYRAGSYEQYF

abundance: .
v_gene: TRBV14
d_gene: TRBD2
j_gene: TRBJ2-1
CDR3nt: TGTGCCAGCAGCCGAGTAGCGGGAGAGGGCTACAATGAGCAGTTCTTC
CDR3aa: CASSRVAGEGYNEQFF

abundance: .
v_gene: TRBV15
d_gene: TRBD2
j_gene: TRBJ2-3
CDR3nt: TGTGCCACCAGCAGAAGGGACGGGGGGTTAACTAGCACAGATACGCAGTATTTT
CDR3aa: CATSRRDGGLTSTDTQYF

abundance: few
v_gene: TRBV6-2/TRBV6-3
d_gene: .
j_gene: TRBJ2-4
CDR3nt: TGTGCCAGCAGCCCCGGAGGGTTGGGAAACATTCAGTACTTC
CDR3aa: CASSPGGLGNIQYF

abundance: few
v_gene: TRBV7-2
d_gene: .
j_gene: TRBJ2-2
CDR3nt: TGTGCCAGCAGCTTAGTCGGGTCCCCCTGGGTTTTT
CDR3aa: CASSLVGSPWVF

abundance: .
v_gene: TRBV18
d_gene: .
j_gene: TRBJ1-1
CDR3nt: TGTGCCAGCTCACCACCCGCCGAAGCTTTCTTT
CDR3aa: CASSPPAEAFF

abundance: .
v_gene: TRBV3-1
d_gene: TRBD2
j_gene: TRBJ2-1
CDR3nt: TGTGCCAGCAGCCAAGAACAAGCTAGCGGGGAAAATGAGCAGTTCTTC
CDR3aa: CASSQEQASGENEQFF